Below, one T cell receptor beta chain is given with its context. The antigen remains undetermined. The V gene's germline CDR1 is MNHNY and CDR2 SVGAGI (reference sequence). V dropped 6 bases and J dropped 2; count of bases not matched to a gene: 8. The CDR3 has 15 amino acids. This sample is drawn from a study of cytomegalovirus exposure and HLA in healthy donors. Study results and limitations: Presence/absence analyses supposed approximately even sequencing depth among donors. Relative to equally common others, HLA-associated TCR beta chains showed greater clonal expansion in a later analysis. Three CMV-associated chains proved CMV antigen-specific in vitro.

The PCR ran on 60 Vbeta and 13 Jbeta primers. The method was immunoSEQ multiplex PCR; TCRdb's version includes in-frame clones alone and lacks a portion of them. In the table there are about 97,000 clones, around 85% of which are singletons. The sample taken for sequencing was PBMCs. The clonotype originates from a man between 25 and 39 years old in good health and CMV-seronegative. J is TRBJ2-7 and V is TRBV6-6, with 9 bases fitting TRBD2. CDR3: CASSPGTSPTYEQYF. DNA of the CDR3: TGTGCCAGCAGCCCCGGGACTAGCCCAACCTACGAGCAGTACTTC.